This TCR beta chain was profiled in a study of T-cell memory formation after mild COVID-19. The study's findings and limits: Balance between CD4 and CD8 was seen in clones contracting day 15 to 85, and a CD4+ lean was seen in later expanders.

There are 15 residues in the CDR3. CDR1 is SGHTA and CDR2 is FQGNSA in the germline V gene. Trimming left V 1 base short and J 8 bases short, with 15 bases between. 5'RACE with constant-segment primers yielded barcoded, UMI-tagged TCR alpha and TCR beta cDNA libraries. One entry per CDR3 protein, called by TCRdb with MiXCR from the 5' RACE reads. The profile shows roughly 300,000 distinct CDR3 sequences, around 15% of them singletons. This clonotype was picked up a small number of times. Antigen unknown. This chain links TRBV7-2 with TRBJ2-1; maybe TRBD2 (5 bases). This sequence originates from a man between 18 and 29 years old who had mild COVID-19 (a few samples of this study predate the infection). Cell type and time point are not known. The specimen sequenced was PBMCs or a T cell subset sorted from them (not recorded which). CDR3 nucleotides: TGTGCCAGCAGCTTAGGAGGGATCTATGCGGATGAGCAGTTCTTC. This translates into CASSLGGIYADEQFF.